Presented here are 13 T cell receptor beta chains from one specimen sequenced in a study of blood T cell repertoires in COVID-19. TCRdb's table, derived via immunoSEQ multiplex PCR, lists solely in-frame clones and lacks some. Of 50,000 to 65,000 clones in the sample, 55% to 80% are singletons; the top ten hold 4.8%. Sequenced sample: peripheral blood. Source of these receptors: a woman between 65 and 79 years old with COVID-19, enrolled during active disease.

This clone was detected once. The chain combines TRBV4-3 with TRBJ1-2; D unresolved. Germline CDR1 is LGHNA and CDR2 is YSLEER. There are 13 residues in the CDR3. Between the trimmed V and J ends, which lost 0 bases and 6 bases, there was a span of 8 bases. In DNA, the CDR3 is TGCGCCAGCAGCCAAGATCGGGAGCATGGCTACACCTTC. Translating it yields CASSQDREHGYTF.

The chain couples TRBV5-4 to TRBJ2-2, with TRBD1 as a possible D gene (6 bases). This CDR3 has 15 amino acids. Trimming stripped 4 bases from V and 0 bases from J, with 10 bases between. Germline V gene lookup returns CDR1 SGHNT and CDR2 YYREEE (reference sequence). For the CDR3, the DNA is TGTGCCAGCAGCCCCGGGACAACGAACACCGGGGAGCTGTTTTTT. Protein product: CASSPGTTNTGELFF.

V and J are TRBV9 and TRBJ1-3, with 7 bases identical to TRBD1. CDR3 length equals 15 residues. The V gene's germline CDR1 is SGDLS and CDR2 YYNGEE. Losses at the gene ends were 0 bases for V and 2 bases for J; bases not matched to a gene: 2. The CDR3 nucleotides are TGTGCCAGCAGCGTAGCTGGGACAGCTGGAAACACCATATATTTT. Translation: CASSVAGTAGNTIYF.

The chain has TRBV4-3 and TRBJ2-2; 8 bases align to TRBD2. This CDR3 has 15 residues. CDR1 and CDR2 (germline): LGHNA, YSLEER. Losses at the gene ends were 0 bases for V and 5 bases for J; bases not matched to a gene: 2. Here the CDR3 DNA reads TGCGCCAGCAGCCAAGATACTAGCGGTACCGGGGAGCTGTTTTTT. The encoded protein is CASSQDTSGTGELFF.

This chain connects TRBV5-6 to TRBJ1-1, with D possibly TRBD1 on 6 matching bases. Trimming left V 0 bases short and J 3 bases short, with 12 bases between. Germline-derived CDR1 and CDR2 are SGHDT and YYEEEE. The CDR3 contains 15 residues. This chain's CDR3 is CASSLAYRADTEAFF. The CDR3 nucleotides are TGTGCCAGCAGCTTGGCCTACAGGGCTGACACTGAAGCTTTCTTT.

This clone was found once. The chain has TRBV6-6 and TRBJ2-3; D is ambiguous. The germline CDR1 and CDR2 sequences are MNHNY and SVGAGI (reference sequence). The CDR3 extends over 12 amino acids. V shed 8 bases and J shed 1 base, with 7 bases lying between them. The CDR3 DNA reads TGTGCCAGCGCCGCAGGCACAGATACGCAGTATTTT. Translating gives CASAAGTDTQYF.

This clone was seen only a few times. CDR3 bases: TGTGCCATCAGTGAGTCTGGACAGGGGGACACTGAAGCTTTCTTT. Translation: CAISESGQGDTEAFF. The rearrangement links TRBV10-3 to TRBJ1-1; 10 nucleotides agree with TRBD1. V gave up 0 bases and J gave up 3 bases; unmatched junction bases: 1. The CDR3 is made up of 15 amino acids. Germline V gene data show CDR1 as ENHRY and CDR2 as SYGVKD.

The chain carries TRBV7-8 and TRBJ1-6; D remains ambiguous. This CDR3 has 14 residues. In germline, CDR1 is SGHVS, CDR2 FQNEAQ. V was clipped by 6 bases and J by 5 bases, with 11 bases between them. As DNA, the CDR3 is TGTGCCAGCAGTTCCATTCCGGATAATTCACCCCTCCACTTT. Encoded protein: CASSSIPDNSPLHF.

This clone was picked up many times. The chain is built from TRBV19 and TRBJ2-3, with 9 positions matching TRBD2. Trimming at V came to 5 bases and at J to 4 bases, leaving 7 bases not matched to a gene. Germline assignment: CDR1 LNHDA and CDR2 SQIVND (reference sequence). This CDR3 region has 15 residues. This CDR3 is CASSPLAGDADTQYF. The CDR3 coding sequence is TGTGCCAGTAGTCCCTTAGCGGGAGACGCAGATACGCAGTATTTT.

This clone came up a few times. V and J are TRBV4-2 and TRBJ2-1; 12 bases map to TRBD2. V lost 0 bases, J lost 7 bases, and 4 bases stayed unmatched. The CDR3 is 16 residues long. CDR1 and CDR2 (germline): LGHNA, YNFKEQ. The CDR3 loop reads CASSQDSSGGGNEQFF. The DNA for the CDR3 is TGTGCCAGCAGCCAAGATTCTAGCGGGGGGGGGAATGAGCAGTTCTTC.

This clone was found a few times. The chain carries TRBV11-2 and TRBJ2-1; 12 bases fit TRBD2. The V gene end was trimmed by 5 bases and the J gene end by 7 bases; junction bases not matched to a gene: 18. This CDR3 region has 19 residues. Per the germline V gene, CDR1 is SGHAT and CDR2 is FQNNGV. The CDR3 DNA sequence: TGTGCCAGCAGCCAGAGGACTAGCGGGAATTTAGGGGGGAAAAATGAGCAGTTCTTC. As protein: CASSQRTSGNLGGKNEQFF.

This chain connects TRBV19 to TRBJ1-6; 8 bases map to TRBD1. Germline CDR1 LNHDA, CDR2 SQIVND (reference sequence). The length of the CDR3 is 16 residues. Unmatched junction bases numbered 10, after V lost 4 bases and J lost 8 bases. Here the CDR3 DNA reads TGTGCCAGTAGTAACGCCGGGACAGGAGGGTATTCACCCCTCCACTTT. Its protein is CASSNAGTGGYSPLHF.

This sequence joins TRBV6-2 or TRBV6-3 and TRBJ2-7, with 9 bases that match TRBD1. Germline assignment: CDR1 MNHEY and CDR2 SVGEGT. V lost 2 bases, J lost 0 bases, and 17 bases stayed unmatched. The CDR3 is 20 residues long. CDR3 nucleotide sequence: TGTGCCAGCAGTTACCGTCCCTGGGGCCGCGGACAGGGGAGCTCCTACGAGCAGTACGTC. It encodes CASSYRPWGRGQGSSYEQYV.